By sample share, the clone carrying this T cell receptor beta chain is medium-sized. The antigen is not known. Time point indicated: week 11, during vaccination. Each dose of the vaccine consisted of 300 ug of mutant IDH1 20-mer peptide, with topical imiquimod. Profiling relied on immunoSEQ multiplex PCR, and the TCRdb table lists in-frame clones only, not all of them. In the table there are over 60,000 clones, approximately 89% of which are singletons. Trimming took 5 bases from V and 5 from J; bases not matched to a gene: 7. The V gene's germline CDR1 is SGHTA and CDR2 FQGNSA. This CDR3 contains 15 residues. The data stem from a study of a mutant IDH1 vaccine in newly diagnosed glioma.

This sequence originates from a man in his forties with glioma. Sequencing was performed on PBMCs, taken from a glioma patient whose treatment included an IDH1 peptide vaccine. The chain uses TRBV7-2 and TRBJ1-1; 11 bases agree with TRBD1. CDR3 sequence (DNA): TGTGCCAGCAGCCCCGGGACAGGGGGGCGAACTGAAGCTTTCTTT. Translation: CASSPGTGGRTEAFF.